This is a list of T cell receptor beta chains from one sample in a study of response to subunit inactivated influenza vaccine. TCRdb passed the RT-PCR reads through MiXCR, listing each CDR3 protein once. Of about 540,000 distinct CDR3 sequences in the sample, roughly 23% were seen once. This sample was shared with a second study, whose subject was T cells expressing NK-cell markers.

The starting material was CD4+ T cells sorted from PBMCs, obtained about 12 days after vaccination. The receptors derive from a man aged 45-65 years who received an inactivated influenza vaccine. Both conserved end residues are trimmed from each CDR3.

TRBV12-3/TRBV12-4,TRBJ1-4,ASSFGYNEKLF
TRBV29-1,TRBJ2-1,SVRLAGYNEQF
TRBV18,TRBJ1-5,ASSPGLLEQPQH
TRBV12-5,TRBJ2-1,ASGLATMDEQF
TRBV7-9,TRBJ2-1,ASSRGTFYNEQF
TRBV20-1,TRBJ1-2,SAREGGGADGYT
TRBV12-3/TRBV12-4,TRBJ2-1,ASSPSVGRYNEQF
TRBV5-1,TRBJ2-3,ASSRDRGTDTQY
TRBV3-1,TRBJ2-2,ASGNPVGLGQNTGELF
TRBV20-1,TRBJ2-5,SARDHRLETQY
TRBV20-1,TRBJ2-7,SARESGRNEQY
TRBV12-3/TRBV12-4,TRBJ1-3,ASSPGGGWSGNTIY
TRBV3-1,TRBJ2-1,ASSPSRTSGRYNEQF
TRBV5-1,TRBJ2-5,ASSLTGLGQETQY
TRBV6-1,TRBJ2-7,ASGLRGSVFEQY
TRBV2,TRBJ2-3,ASSDSGAGEDTQY
TRBV20-1,TRBJ2-5,SARDLAGGRETQY
TRBV18,TRBJ2-7,ASSPLLAGKAYEQY
TRBV7-9,TRBJ1-1,ATSGGIIAEAF
TRBV20-1,TRBJ2-7,RPIAGGPYEQY
TRBV4-2,TRBJ1-6,ASSQDTSNSPLH
TRBV28,TRBJ2-1,ASSFTIGRGSRTFNEQF
TRBV15,TRBJ2-3,ATAASGRATDTQY
TRBV20-1,TRBJ1-1,SAGDVRGNTEAF
TRBV6-1,TRBJ2-1,ASSGRPGEQF
TRBV12-3/TRBV12-4,TRBJ1-1,ASRSTGMGTEAF
TRBV6-5,TRBJ2-1,ASSYSRLEDEQF
TRBV6-1,TRBJ2-5,ASRRGAKETQY
TRBV20-1,TRBJ2-1,SARAGLAGGHYNEQF
TRBV29-1,TRBJ2-3,SGGENTQY
TRBV20-1,TRBJ2-7,SADGQLRSYEQY
TRBV28,TRBJ2-6,ASSTSTRDRSFSGANVLT
TRBV4-1,TRBJ2-3,ASSQDRATISTDTQY
TRBV7-8,TRBJ2-1,ASSRLAGGPDEQF
TRBV7-9,TRBJ2-3,ASSESSGPTDTQY
TRBV15,TRBJ2-3,ATSRDSGSYTQY
TRBV7-3,TRBJ1-6,ASSVDRVGALH
TRBV4-3,TRBJ2-7,ASSQDTGRGYEQY
TRBV6-5,TRBJ1-2,ASSYSFGYGYT
TRBV5-1,TRBJ2-7,ASSLDPGRAYEQY
TRBV29-1,TRBJ1-5,SVRQGTSNQPQH
TRBV12-3/TRBV12-4,TRBJ1-1,ASSLLPTGVSTEAF
TRBV7-2,TRBJ2-7,ASTPGGGTYEQY
TRBV5-1,TRBJ2-2,ASSSRTSGTGELF